Listed here are 9 T cell receptor beta chains from one sample, sequenced in a study of Ad26.COV2.S vaccination and SARS-CoV-2 variants. Using immunoSEQ multiplex PCR, the repertoire was profiled, and TCRdb retains in-frame clones only, with some absent. This sample has over 400,000 clones, with 89% found just once. Treatment of the sample: roughly 19 received Ad26.COV2.S at low or high dose, single or two shots; several received placebo; per-sample allocation not given. After the first vaccine or placebo injection, samples were drawn on day 63. Sequencing was performed on peripheral blood, taken in a trial of Ad26.COV2.S vaccine versus placebo. These receptors came from a person between 18 and 65 years old who received the Ad26.COV2.S COVID-19 vaccine or a placebo.

The chain employs TRBV5-1 and TRBJ2-1, with a possible D match to TRBD2 (6 bases). In germline, CDR1 is SGHRS, CDR2 YFSETQ. This CDR3 comprises 14 residues. The germline V and J ends were trimmed by 4 bases and 2 bases, with 10 bases remaining between them. The CDR3: CASSHSGAYNEQFF. DNA of the CDR3: TGCGCCAGCAGCCATAGCGGAGCCTACAATGAGCAGTTCTTC.

This chain uses TRBV7-7 with TRBJ2-7, with no clear D. The length of the CDR3 is 15 residues. The germline V and J ends were trimmed by 5 bases and 1 base, with 15 bases remaining between them. Looked up from germline, CDR1 is SSHAT and CDR2 is FNYEAQ (reference sequence). The CDR3: CASSPRSGWSYEQYF. In DNA, the CDR3 is TGTGCCAGCAGCCCCCGATCCGGATGGTCCTACGAGCAGTACTTC.

The gene calls are TRBV9 and TRBJ2-1, with D unclear. CDR1 and CDR2 (germline): SGDLS, YYNGEE. V gave up 2 bases and J gave up 6 bases, with 15 bases separating them. CDR3 size: 15 residues. CDR3: CASSVYAAFRNEQFF. The CDR3 DNA is TGTGCCAGCAGCGTCTATGCGGCGTTTCGCAATGAGCAGTTCTTC.

The rearrangement uses TRBV29-1 and TRBJ1-4; the D is unclear. There are 13 residues in the CDR3. CDR1 SQVTM and CDR2 ANQGSEA come from the germline V gene. Trimming cost V 4 bases and J 6 bases, with 12 bases left between them. This CDR3 reads CSVGNVADEKLFF. The CDR3 nucleotides are TGCAGCGTTGGCAATGTGGCGGATGAAAAACTGTTTTTT.

V usage is TRBV11-3 and J usage is TRBJ2-1, with D possibly matching TRBD2 (5 bases). The CDR3 loop spans 17 amino acids. CDR1 and CDR2 (germline): SGHNT, YENEEA. V lost 0 bases and J lost 2, with 14 bases in between. The CDR3 DNA is TGTGCCAGCAGCTTAGAACCAGCCAGAGGGACCTACAATGAGCAGTTCTTC. Its protein is CASSLEPARGTYNEQFF.

Only one count was recorded for this clone. The chain uses TRBV28 and TRBJ2-6; D not certain. Germline loops: CDR1 MDHEN, CDR2 SYDVKM. This CDR3 has 16 amino acids. V was clipped by 10 bases and J by 0 bases, with 16 bases between them. The CDR3 DNA is TGTGCCAAGCCACCAGCTGCATACTCTGGGGCCAACGTCCTGACTTTC. It is translated as CAKPPAAYSGANVLTF.

The J gene is TRBJ1-2, the V gene TRBV12-3 or TRBV12-4; D is unclear. The CDR3 runs to 9 residues. The V end was cut by 5 bases, the J end by 13 bases, with 8 bases between. The CDR3 region is CASSRGGTF. DNA of the CDR3: TGTGCCAGCAGTCGAGGCGGCACCTTC.

The chain joins TRBV3-1 (or the pseudogene TRBV3-2) to TRBJ1-6; no reliable D call. Between the trimmed V and J ends, which lost 6 bases and 9 bases, there was a span of 12 bases. The CDR3 spans 13 residues. Germline V gene lookup returns CDR1 LGHDT and CDR2 YNNKEL (reference sequence). As DNA, the CDR3 is TGTGCCAGCAGGCCAGGCCATATTTCACCCCTCCACTTT. This gives the protein CASRPGHISPLHF.

The chain recombines TRBV7-8 with TRBJ2-2; 9 bases line up with TRBD2. The CDR3 is 18 residues long. Losses at the gene ends were 5 bases for V and 6 bases for J; bases not matched to a gene: 16. CDR1 and CDR2 (germline): SGHVS, FQNEAQ. The CDR3 DNA sequence: TGTGCCAGCAGCACCGCCACCCCAGCGGGGGGTTTCGCCGGGGAGCTGTTTTTT. Translating gives CASSTATPAGGFAGELFF.